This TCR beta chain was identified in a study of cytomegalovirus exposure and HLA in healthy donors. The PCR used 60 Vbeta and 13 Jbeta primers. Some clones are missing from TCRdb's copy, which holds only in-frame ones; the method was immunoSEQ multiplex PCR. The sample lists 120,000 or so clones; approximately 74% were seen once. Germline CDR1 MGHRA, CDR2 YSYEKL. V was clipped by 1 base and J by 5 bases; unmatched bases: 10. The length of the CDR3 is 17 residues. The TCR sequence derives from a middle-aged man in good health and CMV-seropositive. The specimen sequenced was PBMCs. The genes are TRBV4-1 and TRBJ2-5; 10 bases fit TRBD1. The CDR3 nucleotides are TGCGCCAGCAGCCAAGTAATGGGACAGGGGATTCTGGAGACCCAGTACTTC. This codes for CASSQVMGQGILETQYF.